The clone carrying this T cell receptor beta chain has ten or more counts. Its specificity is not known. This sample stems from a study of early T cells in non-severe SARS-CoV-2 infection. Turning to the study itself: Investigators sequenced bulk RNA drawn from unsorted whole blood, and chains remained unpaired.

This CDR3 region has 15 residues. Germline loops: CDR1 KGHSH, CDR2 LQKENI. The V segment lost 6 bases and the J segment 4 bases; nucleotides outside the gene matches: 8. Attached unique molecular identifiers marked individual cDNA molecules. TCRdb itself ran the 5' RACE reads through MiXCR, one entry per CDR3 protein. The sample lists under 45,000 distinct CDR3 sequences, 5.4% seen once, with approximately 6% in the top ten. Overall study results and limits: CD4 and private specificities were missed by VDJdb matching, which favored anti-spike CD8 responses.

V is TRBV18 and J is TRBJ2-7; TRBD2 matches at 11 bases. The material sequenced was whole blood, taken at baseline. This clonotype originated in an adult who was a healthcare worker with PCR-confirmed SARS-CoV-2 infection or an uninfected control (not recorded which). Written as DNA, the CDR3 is TGTGCCAGCTCGACTGAGAGACTAGCGGGGTACGAGCAGTACTTC. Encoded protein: CASSTERLAGYEQYF.